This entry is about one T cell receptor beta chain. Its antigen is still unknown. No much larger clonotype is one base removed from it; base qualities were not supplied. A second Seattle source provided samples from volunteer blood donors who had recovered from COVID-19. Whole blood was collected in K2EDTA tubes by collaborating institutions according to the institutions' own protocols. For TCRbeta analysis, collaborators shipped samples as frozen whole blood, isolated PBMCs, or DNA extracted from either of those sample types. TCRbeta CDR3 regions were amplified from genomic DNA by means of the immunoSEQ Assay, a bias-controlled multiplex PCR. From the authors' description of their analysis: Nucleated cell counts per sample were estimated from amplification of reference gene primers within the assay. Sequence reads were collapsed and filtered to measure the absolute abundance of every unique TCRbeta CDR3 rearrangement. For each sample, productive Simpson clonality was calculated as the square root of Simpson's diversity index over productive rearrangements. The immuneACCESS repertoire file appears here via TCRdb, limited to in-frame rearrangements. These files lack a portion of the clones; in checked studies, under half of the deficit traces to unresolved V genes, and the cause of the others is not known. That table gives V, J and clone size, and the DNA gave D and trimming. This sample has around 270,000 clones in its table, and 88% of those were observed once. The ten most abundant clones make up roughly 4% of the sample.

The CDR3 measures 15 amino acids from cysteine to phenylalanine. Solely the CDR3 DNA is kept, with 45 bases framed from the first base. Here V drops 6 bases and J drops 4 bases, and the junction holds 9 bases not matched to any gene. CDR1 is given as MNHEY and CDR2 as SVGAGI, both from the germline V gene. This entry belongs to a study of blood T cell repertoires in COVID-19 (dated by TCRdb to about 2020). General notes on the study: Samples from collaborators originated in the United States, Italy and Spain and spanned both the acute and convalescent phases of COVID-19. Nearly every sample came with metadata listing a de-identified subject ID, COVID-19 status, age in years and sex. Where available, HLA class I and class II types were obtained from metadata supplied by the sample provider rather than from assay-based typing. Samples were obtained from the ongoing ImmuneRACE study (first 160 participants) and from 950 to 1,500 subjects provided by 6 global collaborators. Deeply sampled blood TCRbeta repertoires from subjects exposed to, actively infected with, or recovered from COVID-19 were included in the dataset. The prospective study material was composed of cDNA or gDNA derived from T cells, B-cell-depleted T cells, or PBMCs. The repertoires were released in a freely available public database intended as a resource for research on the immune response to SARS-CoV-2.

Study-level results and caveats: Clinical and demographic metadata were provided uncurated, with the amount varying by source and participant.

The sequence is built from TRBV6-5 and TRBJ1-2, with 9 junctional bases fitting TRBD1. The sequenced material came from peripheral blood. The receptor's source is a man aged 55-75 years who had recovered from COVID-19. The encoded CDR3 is CASSRLTGGIYGYTF. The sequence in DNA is TGTGCCAGCAGCCGACTGACAGGGGGTATCTATGGCTACACCTTC.